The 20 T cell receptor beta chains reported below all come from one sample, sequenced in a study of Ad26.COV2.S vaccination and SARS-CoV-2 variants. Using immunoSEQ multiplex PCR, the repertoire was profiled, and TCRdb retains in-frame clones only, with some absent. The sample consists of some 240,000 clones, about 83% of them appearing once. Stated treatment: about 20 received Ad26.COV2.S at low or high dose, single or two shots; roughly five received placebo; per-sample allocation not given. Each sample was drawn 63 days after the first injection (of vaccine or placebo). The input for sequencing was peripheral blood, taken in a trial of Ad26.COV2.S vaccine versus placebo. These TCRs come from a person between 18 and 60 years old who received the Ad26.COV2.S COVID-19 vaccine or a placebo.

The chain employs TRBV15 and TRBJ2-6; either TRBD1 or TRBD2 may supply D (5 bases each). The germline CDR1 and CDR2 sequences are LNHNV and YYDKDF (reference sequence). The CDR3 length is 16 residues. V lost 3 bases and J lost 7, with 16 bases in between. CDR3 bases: TGTGCCACCAGCAGCGAACAGGCCGGGATTGCCAACGTCCTGACTTTC. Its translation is CATSSEQAGIANVLTF.

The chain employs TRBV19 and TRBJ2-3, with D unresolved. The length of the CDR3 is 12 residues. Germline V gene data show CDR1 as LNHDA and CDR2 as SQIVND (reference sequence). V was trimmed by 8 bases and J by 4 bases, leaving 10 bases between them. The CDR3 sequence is CASGWKADTQYF. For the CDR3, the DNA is TGTGCCAGTGGGTGGAAGGCAGATACGCAGTATTTT.

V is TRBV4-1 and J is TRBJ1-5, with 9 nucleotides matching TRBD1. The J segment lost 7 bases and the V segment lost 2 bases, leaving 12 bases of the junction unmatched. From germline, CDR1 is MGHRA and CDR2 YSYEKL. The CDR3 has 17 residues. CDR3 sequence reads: CASSQQQGASYQQPQHF. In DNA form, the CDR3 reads TGCGCCAGCAGCCAACAACAGGGGGCGTCTTACCAACAGCCCCAGCATTTT.

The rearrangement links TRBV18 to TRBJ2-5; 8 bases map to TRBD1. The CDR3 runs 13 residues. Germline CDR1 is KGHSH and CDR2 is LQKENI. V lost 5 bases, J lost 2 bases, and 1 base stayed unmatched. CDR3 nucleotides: TGTGCCAGCTCAGGGACAGGACAAGAGACCCAGTACTTC. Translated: CASSGTGQETQYF.

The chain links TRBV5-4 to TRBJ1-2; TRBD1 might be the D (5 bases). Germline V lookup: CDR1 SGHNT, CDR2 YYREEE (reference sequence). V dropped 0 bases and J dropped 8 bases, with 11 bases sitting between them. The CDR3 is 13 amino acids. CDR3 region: CASSLVGAKGYTF. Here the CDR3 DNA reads TGTGCCAGCAGCTTGGTAGGGGCAAAAGGCTACACCTTC.

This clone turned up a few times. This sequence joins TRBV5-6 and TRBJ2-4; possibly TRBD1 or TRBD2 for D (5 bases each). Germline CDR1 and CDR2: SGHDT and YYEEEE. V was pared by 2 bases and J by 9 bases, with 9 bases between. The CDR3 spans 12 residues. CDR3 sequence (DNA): TGTGCCAGCAGCTTAGGGACGGGCATTCAGTACTTC. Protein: CASSLGTGIQYF.

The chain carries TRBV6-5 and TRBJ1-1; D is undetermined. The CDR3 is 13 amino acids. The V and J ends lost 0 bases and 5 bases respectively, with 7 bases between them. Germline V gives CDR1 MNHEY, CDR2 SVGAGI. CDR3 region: CASSYSKRTEAFF. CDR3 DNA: TGTGCCAGCAGTTACTCGAAGAGGACTGAAGCTTTCTTT.

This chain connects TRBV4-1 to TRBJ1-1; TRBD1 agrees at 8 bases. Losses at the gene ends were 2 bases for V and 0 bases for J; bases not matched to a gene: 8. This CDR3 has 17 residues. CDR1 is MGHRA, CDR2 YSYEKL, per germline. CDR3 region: CASSQFGQGGMNTEAFF. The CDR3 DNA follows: TGCGCCAGCAGCCAATTTGGACAGGGAGGGATGAACACTGAAGCTTTCTTT.

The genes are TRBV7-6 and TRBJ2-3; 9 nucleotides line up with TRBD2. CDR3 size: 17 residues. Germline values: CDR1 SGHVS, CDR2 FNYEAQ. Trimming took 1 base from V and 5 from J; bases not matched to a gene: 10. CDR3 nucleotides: TGTGCCAGCAGCTTAGGGCGGGAGGGGCCCGATGGAGATACGCAGTATTTT. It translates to CASSLGREGPDGDTQYF.

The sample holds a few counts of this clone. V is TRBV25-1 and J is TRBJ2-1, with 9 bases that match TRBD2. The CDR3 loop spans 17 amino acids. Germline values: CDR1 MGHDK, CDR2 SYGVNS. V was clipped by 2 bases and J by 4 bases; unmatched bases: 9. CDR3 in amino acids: CASSEASRTSVYNEQFF. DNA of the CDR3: TGTGCCAGCAGTGAAGCTTCCAGGACTAGCGTATACAATGAGCAGTTCTTC.

For the CDR3, the DNA is TGTGCCAGCAGCACTTACAGTTCCAACACCGGGGAGCTGTTTTTT. Protein sequence: CASSTYSSNTGELFF. This chain connects TRBV7-2 to TRBJ2-2; the D is unclear. The V end was cut by 5 bases, the J end by 2 bases, with 12 bases between. There are 15 residues in the CDR3. Germline loops: CDR1 SGHTA, CDR2 FQGNSA.

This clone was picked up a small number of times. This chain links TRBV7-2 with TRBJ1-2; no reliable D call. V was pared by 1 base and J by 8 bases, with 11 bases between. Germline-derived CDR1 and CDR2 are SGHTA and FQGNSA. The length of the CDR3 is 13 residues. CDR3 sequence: CASSLGTVDGYTF. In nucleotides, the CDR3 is TGTGCCAGCAGCTTAGGTACAGTAGACGGCTACACCTTC.

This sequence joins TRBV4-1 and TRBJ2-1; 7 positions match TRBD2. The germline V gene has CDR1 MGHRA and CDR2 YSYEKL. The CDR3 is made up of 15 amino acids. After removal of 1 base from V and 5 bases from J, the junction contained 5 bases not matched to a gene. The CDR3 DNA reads TGCGCCAGCAGCCAAGTAGGCGGGGGTAACAATGAGCAGTTCTTC. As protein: CASSQVGGGNNEQFF.

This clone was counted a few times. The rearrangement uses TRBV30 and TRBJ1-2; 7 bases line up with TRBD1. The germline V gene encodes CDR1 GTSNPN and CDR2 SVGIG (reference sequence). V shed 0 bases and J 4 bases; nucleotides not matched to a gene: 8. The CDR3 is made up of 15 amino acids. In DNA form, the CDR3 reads TGTGCCTGGAGTGTCGAGGGGGCAAGCTCCTATGGCTACACCTTC. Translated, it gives CAWSVEGASSYGYTF.

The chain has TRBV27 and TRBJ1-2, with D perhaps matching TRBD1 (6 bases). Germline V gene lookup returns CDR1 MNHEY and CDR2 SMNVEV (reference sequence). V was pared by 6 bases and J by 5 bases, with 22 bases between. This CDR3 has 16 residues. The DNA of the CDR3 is TGTGCCAGCAGCTCCGCCGCGGGACAAGGAAGTTATGGCTACACCTTC. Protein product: CASSSAAGQGSYGYTF.

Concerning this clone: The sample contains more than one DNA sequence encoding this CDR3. The CDR3 DNA is TGTGCCAGTAGTATAGTAGGGGCTCAGCCCCAGCATTTT. Protein: CASSIVGAQPQHF. This chain links TRBV19 with TRBJ1-5; tentative D call: TRBD1 (5 bases). The CDR3 is made up of 13 amino acids. The V end lost 1 base, the J end lost 6 bases, and 7 bases lay between the germline ends. Germline loops: CDR1 LNHDA, CDR2 SQIVND (reference sequence).

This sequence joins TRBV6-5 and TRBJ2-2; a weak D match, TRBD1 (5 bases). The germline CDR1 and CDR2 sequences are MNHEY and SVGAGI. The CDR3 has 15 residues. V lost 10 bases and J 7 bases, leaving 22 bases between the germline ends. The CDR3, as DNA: TGTGCCACCTCCTCGACAGTTCTTACGCTCGGGGAGCTGTTTTTT. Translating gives CATSSTVLTLGELFF.

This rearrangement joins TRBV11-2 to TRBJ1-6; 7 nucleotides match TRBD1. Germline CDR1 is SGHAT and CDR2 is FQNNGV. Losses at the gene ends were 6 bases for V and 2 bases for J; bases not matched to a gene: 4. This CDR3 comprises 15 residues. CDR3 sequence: CASRRGPTYNSPLHF. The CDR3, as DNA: TGTGCCAGCAGAAGGGGGCCAACCTATAATTCACCCCTCCACTTT.

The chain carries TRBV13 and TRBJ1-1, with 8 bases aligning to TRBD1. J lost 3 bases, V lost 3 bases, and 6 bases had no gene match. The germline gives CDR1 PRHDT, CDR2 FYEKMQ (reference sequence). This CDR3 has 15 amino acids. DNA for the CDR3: TGTGCCAGCAGCTTCAGGGGGCTTGGTGACACTGAAGCTTTCTTT. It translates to CASSFRGLGDTEAFF.

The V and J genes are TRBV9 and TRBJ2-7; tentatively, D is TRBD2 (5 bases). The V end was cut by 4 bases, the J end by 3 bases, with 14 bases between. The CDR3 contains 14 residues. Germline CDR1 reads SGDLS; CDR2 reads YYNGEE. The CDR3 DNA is TGTGCCAGCAGCCCGGGGTGGGCAGGCTACGAGCAGTACGTC. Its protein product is CASSPGWAGYEQYV.